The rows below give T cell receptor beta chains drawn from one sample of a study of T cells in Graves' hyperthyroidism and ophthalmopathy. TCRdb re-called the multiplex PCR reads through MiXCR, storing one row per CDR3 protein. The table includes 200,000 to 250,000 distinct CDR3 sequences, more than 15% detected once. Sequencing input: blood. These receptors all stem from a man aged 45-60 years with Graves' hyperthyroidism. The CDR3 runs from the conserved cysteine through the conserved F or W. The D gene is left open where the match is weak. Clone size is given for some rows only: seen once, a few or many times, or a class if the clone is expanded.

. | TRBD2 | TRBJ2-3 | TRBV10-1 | CASCSGRAGDTQYF | TGCGCCAGCTGTAGCGGGAGGGCCGGAGATACGCAGTATTTT
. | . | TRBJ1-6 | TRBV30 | CACERRGRDSPLHF | TGTGCCTGTGAGCGACGGGGGCGAGATTCACCCCTCCACTTT
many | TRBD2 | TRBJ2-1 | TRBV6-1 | CASSWDSGSSYNEQFF | TGTGCCAGCAGTTGGGATAGCGGGAGCTCCTACAATGAGCAGTTCTTC
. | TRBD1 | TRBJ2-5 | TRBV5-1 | CASSLFSGTGETQYF | TGCGCCAGCAGCTTGTTTTCGGGGACAGGCGAGACCCAGTACTTC
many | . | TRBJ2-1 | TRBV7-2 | CASSLAGSRDEQFF | TGTGCCAGCAGCTTAGCCGGGAGTAGAGATGAGCAGTTCTTC
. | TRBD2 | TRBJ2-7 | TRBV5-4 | CASSLVTSGSDEQYF | TGTGCCAGCAGCTTGGTTACTAGCGGGAGCGACGAGCAGTACTTC
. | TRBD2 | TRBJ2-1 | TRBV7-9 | CASGPGGGGTTYNEQFF | TGTGCCAGCGGCCCGGGGGGGGGGGGCACTACCTACAATGAGCAGTTCTTC
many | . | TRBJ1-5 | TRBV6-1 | CASRVIQGSLNQPQHF | TGTGCCAGCAGGGTTATACAGGGTTCCCTTAATCAGCCCCAGCATTTT
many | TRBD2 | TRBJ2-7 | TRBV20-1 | CSARIRLAGVYEQYF | TGCAGTGCTAGAATTCGACTAGCGGGAGTCTACGAGCAGTACTTC
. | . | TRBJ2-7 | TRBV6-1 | CASSGGAYIWEQYF | TGTGCCAGCAGTGGTGGAGCCTATATATGGGAGCAGTACTTC
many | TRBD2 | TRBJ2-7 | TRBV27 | CASSYALAGGYEQYF | TGTGCCAGCAGTTACGCCCTAGCGGGAGGCTACGAGCAGTACTTC
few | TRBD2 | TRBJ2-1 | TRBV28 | CASTRNLAGINEQFF | TGTGCCAGCACCCGTAACCTAGCGGGAATCAATGAGCAGTTCTTC
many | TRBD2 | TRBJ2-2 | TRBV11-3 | CASSRTSGSIGELFF | TGTGCCAGCAGCCGGACTAGCGGGAGTATCGGGGAGCTGTTTTTT
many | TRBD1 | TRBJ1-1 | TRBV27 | CASSLLTGATEAFF | TGTGCCAGCAGTTTATTGACAGGGGCCACTGAAGCTTTCTTT
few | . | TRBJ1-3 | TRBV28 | CASTRGGLSGNTIYF | TGTGCCAGCACGCGTGGGGGGTTGTCTGGAAACACCATATATTTT
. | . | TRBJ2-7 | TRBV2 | CATLATPLGEQYF | TGTGCCACTCTAGCAACTCCTCTCGGCGAGCAGTACTTC
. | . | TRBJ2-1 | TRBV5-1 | CASSLAGRLGYNEQFF | TGCGCCAGCAGCTTGGCCGGCAGGCTAGGATACAATGAGCAGTTCTTC
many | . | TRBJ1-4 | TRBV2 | CASSEGGMDEKLFF | TGTGCCAGCAGTGAAGGGGGGATGGATGAAAAACTGTTTTTT
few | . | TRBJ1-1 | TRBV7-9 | CASSHRDGEAFF | TGTGCCAGCAGCCACCGGGACGGTGAAGCTTTCTTT
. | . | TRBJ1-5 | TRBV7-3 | CASSPWPQHF | TGTGCCAGCAGCCCATGGCCCCAGCATTTT
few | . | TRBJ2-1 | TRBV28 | CASSVQSPNEQFF | TGTGCCAGTTCAGTCCAGTCTCCCAATGAGCAGTTCTTC